Each of the 25 T cell receptor beta chains below was sequenced from the same sample in a study of Ad26.COV2.S vaccination and SARS-CoV-2 variants. Measured with immunoSEQ multiplex PCR; TCRdb has only the in-frame clones, and not every one. The sample has 350,000 to 450,000 clones, about 92% seen once; the top ten hold over 1.5%. Treatment denoted: some 20 received Ad26.COV2.S at low or high dose, single or two shots; several received placebo; per-sample allocation not given. Day 63 after the first vaccine or placebo injection was the time point for sampling. Sample: peripheral blood, taken in a trial of Ad26.COV2.S vaccine versus placebo. The receptors were sampled from a person aged 18-65 years who received the Ad26.COV2.S COVID-19 vaccine or a placebo.

V gene TRBV19 combines with J gene TRBJ1-2, with TRBD1 as a possible D gene (5 bases). This CDR3 comprises 12 residues. The germline V gene has CDR1 LNHDA and CDR2 SQIVND (reference sequence). V dropped 6 bases and J dropped 3 bases, with 8 bases sitting between them. CDR3 DNA: TGTGCCAGTAGCGGGGACTACTATGGCTACACCTTC. The encoded protein is CASSGDYYGYTF.

This rearrangement joins TRBV11-2 to TRBJ1-1; 8 nucleotides agree with TRBD1. Per the germline V gene, CDR1 is SGHAT and CDR2 is FQNNGV. J lost 4 bases, V lost 8 bases, and 9 bases had no gene match. The CDR3 runs 14 residues. The CDR3: CASERTGGGTEAFF. CDR3 in DNA: TGTGCCAGCGAAAGAACAGGGGGGGGCACTGAAGCTTTCTTT.

Details on this clone: Other DNA variants within this sample encode the same CDR3. The gene calls are TRBV12-3 or TRBV12-4 and TRBJ2-5; a weak D match, TRBD2 (5 bases). The CDR3 has 11 amino acids. Trimming removed 6 bases from V and 5 bases from J, with 7 bases in between. CDR3: CASRRGETQYF. The CDR3, as DNA: TGTGCCAGCAGGCGCGGGGAGACCCAGTACTTC.

The V gene is TRBV5-1, the J gene TRBJ1-3, with D hard to call. From germline, CDR1 is SGHRS and CDR2 YFSETQ. Trimming cost V 4 bases and J 2 bases, with 13 bases left between them. The CDR3 sequence is 15 residues long. The CDR3 sequence: CASSGGGGTGNTIYF. Written as DNA, the CDR3 is TGCGCCAGCAGCGGCGGAGGAGGGACTGGAAACACCATATATTTT.

This sequence joins TRBV18 and TRBJ2-1, with D uncertain. This CDR3 is 11 amino acids long. Germline CDR1 KGHSH, CDR2 LQKENI. Trimming cost V 6 bases and J 9 bases, with 9 bases left between them. This chain's CDR3 is CASSYGGEQFF. The CDR3 region has the DNA TGTGCCAGCTCCTACGGCGGTGAGCAGTTCTTC.

CDR3 sequence (DNA): TGTGCCAGCACCCCAATAGGAACTGGAAACACCATATATTTT. This sequence encodes CASTPIGTGNTIYF. The J gene is TRBJ1-3, the V gene TRBV9, with D uncertain. The germline V gene has CDR1 SGDLS and CDR2 YYNGEE. The ends were cut back, 6 bases at V and 2 bases at J, with 12 bases in the middle. This CDR3 is 14 amino acids long.

The rearrangement uses TRBV9 and TRBJ1-2, with 8 bases that match TRBD1. The germline CDR1 and CDR2 sequences are SGDLS and YYNGEE. This CDR3 is built from 22 residues. V lost 7 bases, J lost 1 base, and 30 bases stayed unmatched. This CDR3 reads CASAPLLVWWVPGQENNYGYTF. In DNA, the CDR3 is TGTGCCAGCGCACCGCTACTAGTATGGTGGGTTCCGGGACAGGAGAATAACTATGGCTACACCTTC.

V usage is TRBV2 and J usage is TRBJ2-5, with no clear D. This CDR3 comprises 12 residues. CDR1 SNHLY and CDR2 FYNNEI come from the germline V gene. Trimming stripped 3 bases from V and 11 bases from J, with 13 bases between. The CDR3 sequence is CASSDPFALQYF. CDR3 nucleotide sequence: TGTGCCAGCAGTGACCCCTTCGCTCTACAGTACTTC.

The rearrangement joins TRBV7-9 to TRBJ2-1, with D perhaps matching TRBD1 (6 bases). Germline assignment: CDR1 SEHNR and CDR2 FQNEAQ (reference sequence). The V end was cut by 2 bases, the J end by 11 bases, with 13 bases between. This CDR3 comprises 13 residues. The CDR3 region is CASSLSLGGQQFF. The CDR3 region has the DNA TGTGCCAGCAGCTTATCCCTAGGGGGACAGCAGTTCTTC.

The genes are TRBV7-9 and TRBJ1-4; D gene ambiguous. CDR3 size: 14 residues. CDR1 is SEHNR and CDR2 is FQNEAQ in the germline V gene (reference sequence). V lost 3 bases and J 8 bases, leaving 13 bases between the germline ends. CDR3 loop: CASSFFGSQEKLFF. CDR3 DNA: TGTGCCAGCAGCTTTTTTGGGTCTCAAGAAAAACTGTTTTTT.

The gene calls are TRBV2 and TRBJ1-6, with D possibly matching TRBD1 (6 bases). The CDR3 is 16 amino acids. Looked up from germline, CDR1 is SNHLY and CDR2 is FYNNEI. V was shortened by 8 bases and J by 0 bases, with 14 bases between the two germline ends. The CDR3 loop is CASGWDTSSYNSPLHF. CDR3 bases: TGTGCCAGCGGCTGGGACACAAGCTCCTATAATTCACCCCTCCACTTT.

This chain joins TRBV19 and TRBJ2-5; possibly TRBD1 or TRBD2 for D (5 bases each). CDR1 LNHDA and CDR2 SQIVND come from the germline V gene (reference sequence). V was pared by 1 base and J by 5 bases, with 17 bases between. The CDR3 contains 16 residues. CDR3 sequence (DNA): TGTGCCAGTAGTATAGGGGGGATTTGGGGCAGGGAGACCCAGTACTTC. It encodes CASSIGGIWGRETQYF.

The chain is built from TRBV14 and TRBJ2-1; 12 nucleotides align to TRBD2. Germline CDR1 and CDR2: SGHDN and FVKESK. Trimming cost V 3 bases and J 4 bases; bases outside gene matches: 4. The CDR3 is 16 residues long. The CDR3 DNA is TGTGCCAGCAGCCATCTAGCGGGGGGGAAATACAATGAGCAGTTCTTC. This translates into CASSHLAGGKYNEQFF. The full variable domain, its missing parts supplied by reference TRBV14 and TRBJ2-1, is EAGVTQFPSHSVIEKGQTVTLRCDPISGHDNLYWYRRVMGKEIKFLLHFVKESKQDESGMPNNRFLAERTGGTYSTLKVQPAELEDSGVYFCASSHLAGGKYNEQFFGPGTRLTVL.

The genes are TRBV27 and TRBJ2-7; 9 nucleotides line up with TRBD1. Germline V lookup: CDR1 MNHEY, CDR2 SMNVEV (reference sequence). V shed 5 bases and J 4 bases; nucleotides not matched to a gene: 12. There are 16 residues in the CDR3. The CDR3 DNA is TGTGCCAGCAGTCCCCGTCGGACAGGGGTTACTTACGAGCAGTACTTC. The encoded protein is CASSPRRTGVTYEQYF.

CDR3 sequence reads: CASSHSTGTLGNTIYF. In DNA, the CDR3 is TGTGCCAGCAGCCATTCGACAGGGACTTTAGGAAACACCATATATTTT. The rearrangement uses TRBV3-1 (or the pseudogene TRBV3-2) and TRBJ1-3; TRBD1 agrees at 7 bases. The junction had 9 bases not matched to a gene; V was cut back by 3 bases and J by 4 bases. This CDR3 region has 16 residues. The germline CDR1 and CDR2 sequences are LGHDT and YNNKEL (reference sequence).

V gene TRBV29-1 combines with J gene TRBJ1-2; 7 bases line up with TRBD1. CDR3 length equals 17 residues. Germline CDR1 and CDR2: SQVTM and ANQGSEA. With 1 base clipped from V and 1 base from J, the junction kept 12 bases outside the gene matches. The CDR3 loop is CSVEASKGARSNYGYTF. CDR3 coding DNA: TGCAGCGTTGAAGCCTCAAAGGGGGCGCGGAGTAACTATGGCTACACCTTC.

The chain links TRBV11-2 to TRBJ2-1; D gene uncertain. V was trimmed by 2 bases and J by 0 bases, leaving 11 bases between them. Per the germline V gene, CDR1 is SGHAT and CDR2 is FQNNGV. This CDR3 spans 16 amino acids. CDR3 nucleotide sequence: TGTGCCAGCAGCTTATTCAGCCAGAGCTCCTACAATGAGCAGTTCTTC. It codes for CASSLFSQSSYNEQFF.

V usage is TRBV29-1 and J usage is TRBJ2-5; the D gene is possibly TRBD1 (6 bases). V was pared by 1 base and J by 2 bases, with 14 bases between. The CDR3 is made up of 15 amino acids. Germline V gene lookup returns CDR1 SQVTM and CDR2 ANQGSEA. The CDR3, as DNA: TGCAGCGTTGAAGGTACCGGGACAACTCAAGAGACCCAGTACTTC. Its translation: CSVEGTGTTQETQYF. Complete variable domain (other parts from reference TRBV29-1 and TRBJ2-5): SAVISQKPSRDICQRGTSLTIQCQVDSQVTMMFWYRQQPGQSLTLIATANQGSEATYESGFVIDKFPISRPNLTFSTLTVSNMSPEDSSIYLCSVEGTGTTQETQYFGPGTRLLVL.

The chain uses TRBV10-3 and TRBJ1-2, with unresolved D. Trimming took off 2 bases at V and 5 bases at J, with 15 bases between the two ends. The CDR3 runs 15 residues. Germline assignment: CDR1 ENHRY and CDR2 SYGVKD. The CDR3 DNA reads TGTGCCATCAGTGAGGAGACGGCGGGAGAGTATGGCTACACCTTC. It codes for CAISEETAGEYGYTF.

The chain carries TRBV15 and TRBJ1-2; D possibly corresponds to TRBD1 (5 bases). Per the germline V gene, CDR1 is LNHNV and CDR2 is YYDKDF (reference sequence). The CDR3 length is 15 residues. V was shortened by 2 bases and J by 2 bases, with 12 bases between the two germline ends. DNA of the CDR3: TGTGCCACCAGCAGATCAAGGGGACCCAACTATGGCTACACCTTC. Its protein product is CATSRSRGPNYGYTF.

This chain joins TRBV19 and TRBJ1-4, with 11 bases identical to TRBD1. The CDR3 loop spans 14 amino acids. Unmatched junction bases numbered 10, after V lost 3 bases and J lost 16 bases. CDR1 and CDR2 (germline): LNHDA, SQIVND (reference sequence). CDR3 in amino acids: CASSIDLGTGGEFF. DNA for the CDR3: TGTGCCAGTAGTATTGATTTGGGGACAGGGGGAGAGTTTTTT.

The chain links TRBV19 to TRBJ2-3, with 10 bases matching TRBD2. There are 14 residues in the CDR3. Trimming cost V 7 bases and J 0 bases; bases outside gene matches: 1. Looked up from germline, CDR1 is LNHDA and CDR2 is SQIVND (reference sequence). CDR3 nucleotides: TGTGCCAGTATTAGCGGGGGGAGCACAGATACGCAGTATTTT. Its translation is CASISGGSTDTQYF.

V is TRBV2 and J is TRBJ2-5, with TRBD1 as a possible D gene (5 bases). This CDR3 is 12 amino acids long. Germline loops: CDR1 SNHLY, CDR2 FYNNEI. The V gene lost 8 bases and the J gene lost 4 bases, with 11 bases spanning the gap. CDR3 protein: CASGRALETQYF. Written as DNA, the CDR3 is TGTGCCAGCGGCAGGGCCCTAGAGACCCAGTACTTC.

The genes are TRBV3-1 (or the pseudogene TRBV3-2) and TRBJ1-3; 7 bases line up with TRBD1. The trim removed 0 bases at V and 7 bases at J, leaving 6 bases unmatched. Germline values: CDR1 LGHDT, CDR2 YNNKEL (reference sequence). The CDR3 is 15 amino acids. CDR3: CASSQDRDSGNTIYF. The CDR3 DNA follows: TGTGCCAGCAGCCAAGATCGGGACAGCGGGAACACCATATATTTT.

The gene calls are TRBV28 and TRBJ1-5, with 7 bases fitting TRBD1. Germline assignment: CDR1 MDHEN and CDR2 SYDVKM. V lost 4 bases and J lost 4; bases outside the gene matches: 4. The length of the CDR3 is 14 residues. CDR3: CASSSSGGNQPQHF. In nucleotides, the CDR3 is TGTGCCAGCAGTTCGTCAGGGGGAAATCAGCCCCAGCATTTT.